This T cell receptor beta chain stems from a study of T cell responses to AZD1222 COVID-19 vaccine. Study-wide context: It was second doses at about 4 or about 12 weeks that were pooled.

V was cut by 6 bases and J by 5 bases, with 13 bases left in between. The CDR3 runs to 14 residues. Germline CDR1 LNHDA, CDR2 SQIVND (reference sequence). Sequencing used immunoSEQ multiplex PCR; TCRdb keeps in-frame clones, though not all of them. The sample has about 180,000 clones, 90% seen once; the top ten hold more than 1.3%. General study findings and limits: Spike was spanned by vaccine-associated CD4 TCRs, with dominance at 160-218 and 743-854. Females made up more of the donors, who were largely white British, and clonal diversity may have come out too low.

On this clone: What it binds is unknown.

This receptor was obtained from an adult in good health. The chain has TRBV19 and TRBJ2-2, with D possibly called TRBD1 or TRBD2 (5 bases each). This material consisted of peripheral blood, taken on day 0 of AZD1222 vaccination. CDR3 loop: CASRPLGVTGELFF. The CDR3 DNA reads TGTGCCAGTAGGCCGCTGGGGGTAACCGGGGAGCTGTTTTTT.